This TCR beta chain emerged from a study of cytomegalovirus exposure and HLA in healthy donors. Only in-frame clones appear in the TCRdb table, and some are missing; sequencing was by immunoSEQ multiplex PCR. This table has about 280,000 clones, around 86% appearing once. The germline V gene encodes CDR1 GTSNPN and CDR2 SVGIG (reference sequence). This CDR3 region has 13 residues. V lost 2 bases and J 6 bases, leaving 10 bases between the germline ends. Overall study results and limits: CMV antigen specificity was confirmed in vitro for three CMV-associated chains. The authors enumerated some 160 TCR beta chains as linked to cytomegalovirus.

For this clone: The antigen remains unidentified.

The chain uses TRBV30 and TRBJ2-2; TRBD2 might be the D (6 bases). The receptor's source is a woman aged 18-29 years in good health and CMV-seronegative. The sample was PBMCs. The CDR3, as DNA: TGTGCCTGGAGTTGGAGGGCGGCCGGGGAGCTGTTTTTT. Amino acid sequence: CAWSWRAAGELFF. Together with reference TRBV30 and TRBJ2-2, the CDR3 gives the full variable domain: SQTIHQWPATLVQPVGSPLSLECTVEGTSNPNLYWYRQAAGRGLQLLFYSVGIGQISSEVPQNLSASRPQDRQFILSSKKLLLSDSGFYLCAWSWRAAGELFFGEGSRLTVL.